This is a list of T cell receptor beta chains from one sample in a study of blood T cell repertoires in COVID-19. The assay was immunoSEQ multiplex PCR, and TCRdb's table has in-frame clones only and misses some. The repertoire holds roughly 86,000 clones, with around 82% as singletons. The source material was peripheral blood. The receptors originated from an elderly woman with COVID-19, enrolled during active disease. CDR3s include the opening cysteine and the closing phenylalanine or tryptophan.

j_call: TRBJ2-4; v_call: TRBV5-8; cdr3_aa: CASRGQGSKNIQYF
j_call: TRBJ2-1; v_call: TRBV2; cdr3_aa: CASGRLTYNEQFF
j_call: TRBJ1-6; v_call: TRBV19; cdr3_aa: CASSWGDSPLHF
j_call: TRBJ2-5; v_call: TRBV11-1; cdr3_aa: CASSPDRGETQYF
j_call: TRBJ2-4; v_call: TRBV13; cdr3_aa: CASSLQGSRNIQYF
j_call: TRBJ2-2; v_call: TRBV7-8; cdr3_aa: CASSLTGELFF
j_call: TRBJ2-5; v_call: TRBV7-8; cdr3_aa: CASSLADSETQYF
j_call: TRBJ2-1; v_call: TRBV7-9; cdr3_aa: CASSPLQGIAYNEQFF
j_call: TRBJ2-1; v_call: TRBV5-8; cdr3_aa: CASSWGTGRASYNEQFF
j_call: TRBJ1-4; v_call: TRBV9; cdr3_aa: CASSAGSEGLSGEKLFF
j_call: TRBJ2-3; v_call: TRBV5-1; cdr3_aa: CASSFGQGWDTQYF
j_call: TRBJ1-2; v_call: TRBV29-1; cdr3_aa: CSVQVGAGGYTF
j_call: TRBJ1-6; v_call: TRBV6-5; cdr3_aa: CASRTGSLNSPLHF
j_call: TRBJ2-6; v_call: TRBV18; cdr3_aa: CASSPEGGQSSGANVLTF
j_call: TRBJ2-7; v_call: TRBV5-4; cdr3_aa: CASSLNGGTGAYEQYF